The present entry profiles one TCR beta chain with its context. Its antigen is currently unknown. TCRdb's table, derived via immunoSEQ multiplex PCR, lists solely in-frame clones and lacks some. The table lists tens of thousands of clones, 90% to 95% of them singletons. These data come from a study of graft-versus-host responses after intestinal transplantation. Study information: Each of the recipients got a multivisceral, liver-intestinal, or isolated intestinal transplant.

The input for sequencing was unstimulated CD8+ T cells sorted from spleen or lymph node cells, taken before intestinal transplant. This sequence originates from a human donor who received an intestinal transplant.

This CDR3 reads CASSVRQATNEKLFF. The CDR3 coding sequence is TGTGCCAGCAGTGTAAGGCAGGCAACTAATGAAAAACTGTTTTTT. The chain carries TRBV2 and TRBJ1-4; no clear D gene. V was shortened by 4 bases and J by 0 bases, with 9 bases between the two germline ends. Looked up from germline, CDR1 is SNHLY and CDR2 is FYNNEI. The CDR3 length is 15 residues.